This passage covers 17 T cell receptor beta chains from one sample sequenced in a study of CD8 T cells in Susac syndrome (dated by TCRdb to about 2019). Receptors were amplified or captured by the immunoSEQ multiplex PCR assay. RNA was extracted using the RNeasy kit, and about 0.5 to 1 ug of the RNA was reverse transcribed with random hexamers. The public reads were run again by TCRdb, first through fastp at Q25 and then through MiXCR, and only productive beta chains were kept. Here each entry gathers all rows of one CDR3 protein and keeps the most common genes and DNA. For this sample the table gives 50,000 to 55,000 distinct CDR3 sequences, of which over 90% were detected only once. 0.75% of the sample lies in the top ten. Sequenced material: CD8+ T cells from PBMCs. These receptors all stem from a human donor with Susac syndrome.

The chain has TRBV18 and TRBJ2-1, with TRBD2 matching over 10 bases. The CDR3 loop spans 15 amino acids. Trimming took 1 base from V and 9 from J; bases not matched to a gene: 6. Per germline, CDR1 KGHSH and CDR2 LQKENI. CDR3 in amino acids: CASSPQSGGAGEQFF. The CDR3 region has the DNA TGTGCCAGCTCACCACAGAGCGGGGGGGCAGGTGAGCAGTTCTTC.

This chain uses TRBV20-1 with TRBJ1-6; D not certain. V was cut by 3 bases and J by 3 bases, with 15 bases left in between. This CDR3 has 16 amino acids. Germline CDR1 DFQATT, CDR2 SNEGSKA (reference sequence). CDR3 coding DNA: TGCAGTGCTAGTCCCGCGGAAGGGATCTATAATTCACCCCTCCACTTT. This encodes CSASPAEGIYNSPLHF.

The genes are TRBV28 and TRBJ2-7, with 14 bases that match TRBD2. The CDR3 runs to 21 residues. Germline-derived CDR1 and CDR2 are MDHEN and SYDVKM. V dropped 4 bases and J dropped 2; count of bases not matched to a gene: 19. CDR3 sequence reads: CASSSTIRGLAGGLAPYEQYF. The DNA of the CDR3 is TGTGCCAGCAGTTCCACCATCCGCGGACTAGCGGGGGGCCTCGCTCCCTACGAGCAGTACTTC.

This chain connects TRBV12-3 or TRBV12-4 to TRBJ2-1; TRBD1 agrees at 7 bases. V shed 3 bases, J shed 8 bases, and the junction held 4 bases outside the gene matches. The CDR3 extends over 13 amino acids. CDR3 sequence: CASSLRQGDEQFF. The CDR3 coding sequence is TGTGCCAGCAGTTTGAGACAGGGCGATGAGCAGTTCTTC.

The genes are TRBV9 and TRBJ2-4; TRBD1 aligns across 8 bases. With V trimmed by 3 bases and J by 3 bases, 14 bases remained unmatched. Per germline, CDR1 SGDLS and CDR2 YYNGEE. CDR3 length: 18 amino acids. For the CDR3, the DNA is TGTGCCAGCAGCGGCGGGGCAGGGGGCGCTTTGGGCAAAAACATTCAGTACTTC. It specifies CASSGGAGGALGKNIQYF.

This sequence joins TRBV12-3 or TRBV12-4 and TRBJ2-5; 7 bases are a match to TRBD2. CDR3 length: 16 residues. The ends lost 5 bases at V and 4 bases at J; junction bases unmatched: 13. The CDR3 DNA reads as TGTGCCAGCAGTACGCTAAAGCGGGGAAGGGTAGAGACCCAGTACTTC. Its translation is CASSTLKRGRVETQYF.

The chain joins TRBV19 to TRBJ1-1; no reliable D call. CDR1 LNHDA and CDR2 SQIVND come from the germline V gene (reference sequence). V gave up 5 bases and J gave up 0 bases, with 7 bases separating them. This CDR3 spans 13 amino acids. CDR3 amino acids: CASSLGMNTEAFF. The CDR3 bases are TGTGCCAGTAGTTTAGGGATGAACACTGAAGCTTTCTTT.

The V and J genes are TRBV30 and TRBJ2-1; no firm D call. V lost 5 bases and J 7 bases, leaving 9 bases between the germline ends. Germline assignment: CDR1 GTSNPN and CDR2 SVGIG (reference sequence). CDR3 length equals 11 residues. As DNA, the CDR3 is TGTGCCTGGGATGGTTTTAATGAGCAGTTCTTC. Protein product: CAWDGFNEQFF.

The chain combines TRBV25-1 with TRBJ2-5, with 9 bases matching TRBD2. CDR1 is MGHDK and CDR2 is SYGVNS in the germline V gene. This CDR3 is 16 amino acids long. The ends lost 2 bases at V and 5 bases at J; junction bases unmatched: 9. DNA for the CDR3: TGTGCCAGCAGTGAAAGGGTAGCGGGGGTTTGGGAGACCCAGTACTTC. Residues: CASSERVAGVWETQYF.

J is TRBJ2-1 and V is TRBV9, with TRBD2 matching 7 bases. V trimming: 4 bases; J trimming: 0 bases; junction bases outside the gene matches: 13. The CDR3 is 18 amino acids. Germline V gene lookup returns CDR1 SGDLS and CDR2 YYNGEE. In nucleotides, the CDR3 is TGTGCCAGCAGCCCGGGGGGTAGTTCGCTGAGCTCCTACAATGAGCAGTTCTTC. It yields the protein CASSPGGSSLSSYNEQFF. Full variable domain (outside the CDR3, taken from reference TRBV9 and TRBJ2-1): DSGVTQTPKHLITATGQRVTLRCSPRSGDLSVYWYQQSLDQGLQFLIQYYNGEERAKGNILERFSAQQFPDLHSELNLSSLELGDSALYFCASSPGGSSLSSYNEQFFGPGTRLTVL.

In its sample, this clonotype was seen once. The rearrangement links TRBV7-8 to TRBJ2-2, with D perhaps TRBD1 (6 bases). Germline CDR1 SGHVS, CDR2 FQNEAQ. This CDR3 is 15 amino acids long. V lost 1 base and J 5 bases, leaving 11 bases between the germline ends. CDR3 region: CASSLGRGTTGELFF. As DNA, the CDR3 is TGTGCCAGCAGCTTAGGCAGGGGAACTACCGGGGAGCTGTTTTTT.

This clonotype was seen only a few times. CDR3 loop: CASSPAGGPNNEQFF. CDR3 coding DNA: TGTGCCAGCAGTCCAGCGGGGGGCCCTAACAATGAGCAGTTCTTC. The chain couples TRBV6-5 to TRBJ2-1; TRBD2 aligns across 9 bases. Germline loops: CDR1 MNHEY, CDR2 SVGAGI. Trimming at V came to 5 bases and at J to 5 bases, leaving 7 bases not matched to a gene. The CDR3 covers 15 residues.

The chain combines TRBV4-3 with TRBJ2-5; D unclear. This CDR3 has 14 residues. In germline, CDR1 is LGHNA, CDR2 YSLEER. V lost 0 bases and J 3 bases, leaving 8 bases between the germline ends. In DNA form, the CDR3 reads TGCGCCAGCAGCCAAGATCCGTGGAAAGAGACCCAGTACTTC. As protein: CASSQDPWKETQYF.

Here the CDR3 reads CSARPGQISYEQYF. As DNA, the CDR3 is TGCAGTGCTAGACCGGGACAGATCTCCTACGAGCAGTACTTC. V gene TRBV20-1 combines with J gene TRBJ2-7; 7 bases are a match to TRBD1. The ends lost 2 bases at V and 0 bases at J; junction bases unmatched: 4. This CDR3 region has 14 residues. Germline CDR1 and CDR2: DFQATT and SNEGSKA (reference sequence).

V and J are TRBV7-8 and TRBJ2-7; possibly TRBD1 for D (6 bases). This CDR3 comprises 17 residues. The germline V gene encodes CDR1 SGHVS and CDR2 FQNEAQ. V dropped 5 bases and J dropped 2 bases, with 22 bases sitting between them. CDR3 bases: TGTGCCAGCAGCGCTCCAAATTCTCCGGACAGAGCCTACGAGCAGTACTTC. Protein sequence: CASSAPNSPDRAYEQYF.

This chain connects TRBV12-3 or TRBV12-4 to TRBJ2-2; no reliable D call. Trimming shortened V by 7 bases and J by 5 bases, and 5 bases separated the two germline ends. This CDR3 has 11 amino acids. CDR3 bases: TGTGCCAGCACGCGAACCGGGGAGCTGTTTTTT. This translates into CASTRTGELFF.

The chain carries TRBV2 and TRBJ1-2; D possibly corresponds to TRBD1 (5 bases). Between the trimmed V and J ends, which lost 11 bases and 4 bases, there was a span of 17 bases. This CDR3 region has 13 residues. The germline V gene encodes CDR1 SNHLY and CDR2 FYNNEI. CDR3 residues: CAGMGQGAYGYTF. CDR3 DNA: TGTGCCGGCATGGGTCAGGGCGCCTATGGCTACACCTTC.